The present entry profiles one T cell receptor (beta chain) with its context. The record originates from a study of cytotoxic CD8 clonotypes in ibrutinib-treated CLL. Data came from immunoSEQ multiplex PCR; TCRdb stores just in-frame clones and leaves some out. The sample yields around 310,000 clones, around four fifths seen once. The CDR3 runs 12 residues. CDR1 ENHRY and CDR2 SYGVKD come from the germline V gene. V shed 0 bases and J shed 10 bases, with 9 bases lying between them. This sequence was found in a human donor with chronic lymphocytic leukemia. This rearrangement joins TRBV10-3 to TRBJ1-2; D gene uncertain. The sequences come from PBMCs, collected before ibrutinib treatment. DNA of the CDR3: TGTGCCATCAGTGAGTCATTAGTGAACTACACCTTC. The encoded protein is CAISESLVNYTF.